A single T cell receptor (beta chain) is shown here with its context. No antigen is known for it. The data derive from a study of shared clonotypes between healthy human individuals. The table came from immunoSEQ multiplex PCR; TCRdb's copy has only in-frame clones and leaves some out. The profile shows 550,000 to 600,000 clones, roughly four fifths of them singletons. Study-wide results and caveats: It was expected that sequencing depth would affect clonotype sharing among donors.

This receptor was obtained from a woman between 40 and 50 years old in good health. Some clones in this sample may be carry-over from other donors' samples. The sequenced material came from PBMCs.

The CDR3 nucleotides read TGTGCCAGCATCCGGACACGAGACACCATATATTTT. Translated, it gives CASIRTRDTIYF. V gene TRBV6-1 combines with J gene TRBJ1-3; TRBD1 might be the D (5 bases). The length of the CDR3 is 12 residues. Per the germline V gene, CDR1 is MNHNS and CDR2 is SASEGT. V dropped 7 bases and J dropped 8 bases, with 12 bases sitting between them.